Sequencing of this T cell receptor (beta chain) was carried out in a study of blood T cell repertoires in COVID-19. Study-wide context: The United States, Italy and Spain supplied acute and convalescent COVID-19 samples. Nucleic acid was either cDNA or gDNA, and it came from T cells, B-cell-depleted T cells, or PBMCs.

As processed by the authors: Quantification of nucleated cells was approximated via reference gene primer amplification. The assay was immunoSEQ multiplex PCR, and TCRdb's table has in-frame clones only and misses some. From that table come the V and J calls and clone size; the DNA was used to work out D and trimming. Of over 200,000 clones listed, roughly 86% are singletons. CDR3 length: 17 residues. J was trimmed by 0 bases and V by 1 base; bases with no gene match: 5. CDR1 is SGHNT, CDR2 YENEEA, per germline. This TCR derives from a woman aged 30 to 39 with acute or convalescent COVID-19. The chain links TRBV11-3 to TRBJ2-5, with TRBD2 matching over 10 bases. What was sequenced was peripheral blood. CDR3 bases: TGTGCCAGCAGCTTAGGGGGCCTAGCGGGAGACCAAGAGACCCAGTACTTC. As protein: CASSLGGLAGDQETQYF.